This TCR beta chain was identified in a study of shared clonotypes between healthy human individuals. As handled by the study authors: For the immunoSEQ data, sequences were junction-only without quality scores, so filtering differed. Method: immunoSEQ multiplex PCR; TCRdb's copy keeps in-frame clones and lacks some. The V and J calls and clone size were taken over from that table, and D and trimming were inferred from the DNA. The sample consists of around 500,000 clones, 79% of them appearing once. The receptor was isolated from a middle-aged woman in good health. Some clones in this sample may be carry-over from other donors' samples. The sequencing input was PBMCs.

The CDR3 DNA follows: TGTGCCAGTAGGGATAGGGTGGATGGCTACACCTTC. Protein product: CASRDRVDGYTF. V and J are TRBV19 and TRBJ1-2; no firm D call. Germline V CDR1 and CDR2: LNHDA, SQIVND (reference sequence). This CDR3 contains 12 residues. The V and J ends lost 6 bases and 6 bases respectively, with 11 bases between them.